What follows are 31 T cell receptor beta chains derived from one specimen sequenced in a study of spatial heterogeneity in lung cancer. TCRdb independently ran MiXCR on the 5' RACE reads; one entry per CDR3 protein. Altogether tens of thousands of distinct CDR3 sequences are present, about 5.2% being singletons, with the ten largest covering 24%. Time point indicated: blood at routine non-recurrence follow-up after resection. Sequencing was performed on PBMCs, taken at follow-up. The receptors here all came from a female donor with early-stage non-small cell lung cancer.

This clonotype was detected ten times or more. The V call is TRBV29-1, the J call TRBJ2-7; D perhaps matches TRBD1 (7 bases). Germline loops: CDR1 SQVTM, CDR2 ANQGSEA. The germline V and J ends were trimmed by 1 base and 0 bases, with 13 bases remaining between them. The CDR3 has 15 amino acids. This chain's CDR3 is CSVEGGDSSSYEQYF. The CDR3 nucleotides are TGCAGCGTTGAAGGGGGGGACAGCAGCTCCTACGAGCAGTACTTC.

In this sample, this clonotype turned up many times. The J gene is TRBJ2-7, the V gene TRBV20-1, with D perhaps assigned TRBD1 or TRBD2 (5 bases each). The CDR3 covers 13 residues. Germline V gene data show CDR1 as DFQATT and CDR2 as SNEGSKA (reference sequence). Trimming left V 4 bases short and J 7 bases short, with 17 bases between. CDR3 nucleotides: TGCAGTGCTACCCGGGACCCACTCCCTGAGCAGTACTTC. Translating it yields CSATRDPLPEQYF.

This clonotype was counted at least ten times. The rearrangement uses TRBV28 and TRBJ2-5; weak D call: TRBD1 (6 bases). V shed 2 bases and J shed 3 bases, with 7 bases lying between them. The CDR3 runs to 13 residues. In germline, CDR1 is MDHEN, CDR2 SYDVKM. CDR3 in amino acids: CASSLEGEETQYF. Written as DNA, the CDR3 is TGTGCCAGCAGTTTAGAGGGGGAAGAGACCCAGTACTTC. The variable domain in full, completed from reference TRBV28 and TRBJ2-5, reads DVKVTQSSRYLVKRTGEKVFLECVQDMDHENMFWYRQDPGLGLRLIYFSYDVKMKEKGDIPEGYSVSREKKERFSLILESASTNQTSMYLCASSLEGEETQYFGPGTRLLVL.

This clonotype has more than one count but fewer than ten. The chain combines TRBV28 with TRBJ2-7, with D perhaps TRBD1 (5 bases). V lost 2 bases and J lost 6, with 20 bases in between. The CDR3 has 16 amino acids. From germline, CDR1 is MDHEN and CDR2 SYDVKM. CDR3 loop: CASSLPDIAANTEQYF. The CDR3 DNA reads TGTGCCAGCAGTTTACCGGACATTGCCGCCAATACCGAGCAGTACTTC.

This clonotype showed up many times. The chain recombines TRBV12-3 or TRBV12-4 with TRBJ2-5; D is undetermined. This CDR3 has 11 amino acids. V lost 0 bases and J 8 bases, leaving 4 bases between the germline ends. CDR3 DNA: TGTGCCAGCAGTTTAGCGCTAACCCAGTACTTC. It encodes CASSLALTQYF.

The chain recombines TRBV30 with TRBJ2-7; D gene uncertain. Germline values: CDR1 GTSNPN, CDR2 SVGIG (reference sequence). The germline V and J ends were trimmed by 2 bases and 9 bases, with 11 bases remaining between them. This CDR3 comprises 11 residues. The CDR3 region has the DNA TGTGCCTGGAGTCTGGGGTCGGGGCAGTACTTC. This codes for CAWSLGSGQYF.

This clonotype is medium-sized in the sample. V is TRBV29-1 and J is TRBJ1-2; D uncertain. The CDR3 runs 9 residues. In germline, CDR1 is SQVTM, CDR2 ANQGSEA. Deletions cut 3 bases from V and 6 bases from J, with 2 bases between. The CDR3: CSVDNGYTF. The CDR3 bases are TGCAGCGTTGATAATGGCTACACCTTC.

This clonotype showed up many times. The chain links TRBV27 to TRBJ2-5; 7 nucleotides line up with TRBD2. Germline CDR1 and CDR2: MNHEY and SMNVEV (reference sequence). The CDR3 spans 15 residues. Trimming at V came to 3 bases and at J to 1 base, leaving 5 bases not matched to a gene. CDR3 sequence: CASSFKWTSQETQYF. The CDR3 nucleotides read TGTGCCAGCAGTTTCAAGTGGACTAGCCAAGAGACCCAGTACTTC.

The V and J genes are TRBV5-1 and TRBJ2-3; 8 bases are a match to TRBD2. V shed 4 bases, J shed 0 bases, and the junction held 10 bases outside the gene matches. Germline CDR1 and CDR2: SGHRS and YFSETQ. The CDR3 contains 17 residues. The CDR3 sequence: CASSPGGGGPSTDTQYF. In DNA form, the CDR3 reads TGCGCCAGCAGCCCCGGGGGGGGTGGCCCCAGCACAGATACGCAGTATTTT.

This clonotype was counted ten times or more. This sequence joins TRBV28 and TRBJ1-1; D is perhaps TRBD1 (6 bases). The CDR3 sequence is 15 residues long. Trimming removed 6 bases from V and 6 bases from J, with 20 bases in between. Germline values: CDR1 MDHEN, CDR2 SYDVKM. The CDR3 nucleotides read TGTGCCAGCAGAGACGCTACAGGGTATAGGGCTGAAGCTTTCTTT. Its translation: CASRDATGYRAEAFF.

At least ten counts were recorded for this clonotype. The rearrangement links TRBV29-1 to TRBJ2-5; 7 bases fit TRBD1. Germline-derived CDR1 and CDR2 are SQVTM and ANQGSEA. The CDR3 covers 13 residues. The V gene end was trimmed by 7 bases and the J gene end by 3 bases; junction bases not matched to a gene: 8. The CDR3: CSAIPTGEETQYF. In DNA form, the CDR3 reads TGCAGCGCTATACCCACAGGGGAAGAGACCCAGTACTTC.

This clonotype was counted many times. CDR3 in DNA: TGTGCCAGCAGCTTAGGGTCACGACAGTCCCGGGAGCTGTTTTTT. This translates into CASSLGSRQSRELFF. The chain has TRBV7-9 and TRBJ2-2; D is perhaps TRBD1 (5 bases). Germline V gene sequence: CDR1 SEHNR, CDR2 FQNEAQ (reference sequence). The V end lost 1 base, the J end lost 9 bases, and 15 bases lay between the germline ends. This CDR3 is 15 amino acids long.

Ten or more counts support this clonotype. This sequence joins TRBV6-6 and TRBJ2-7; 12 bases agree with TRBD2. Unmatched junction bases numbered 5, after V lost 6 bases and J lost 2 bases. Germline V CDR1 and CDR2: MNHNY, SVGAGI (reference sequence). The CDR3 runs 15 residues. DNA for the CDR3: TGTGCCAGCAGGCGACTAGCGGGAGAACCCTACGAGCAGTACTTC. It specifies CASRRLAGEPYEQYF.

The J gene is TRBJ2-4, the V gene TRBV4-3; D is possibly TRBD1 or TRBD2 (6 bases each). V was clipped by 2 bases and J by 6 bases, with 20 bases between them. CDR3 size: 17 residues. Germline V gene data show CDR1 as LGHNA and CDR2 as YSLEER. The CDR3 protein is CASSQRGPSGGGNIQYF. CDR3 in DNA: TGCGCCAGCAGCCAACGTGGCCCCAGCGGAGGGGGAAACATTCAGTACTTC.

This chain links TRBV5-8 with TRBJ2-5, with D tentatively TRBD2 (5 bases). CDR3 length equals 14 residues. V dropped 0 bases and J dropped 4 bases, with 10 bases sitting between them. Germline V CDR1 and CDR2: SGHTS, YDEGEE. CDR3 sequence (DNA): TGTGCCAGCAGCTTGGGGCTAGCCGGAGAGACCCAGTACTTC. As protein: CASSLGLAGETQYF.

There are many counts of this clonotype. This chain connects TRBV3-1 to TRBJ1-2, with D perhaps matching TRBD1 (6 bases). There are 15 residues in the CDR3. Germline assignment: CDR1 LGHDT and CDR2 YNNKEL (reference sequence). With 4 bases removed from V and 0 bases from J, the gap between germline ends came to 12 bases. CDR3 amino acids: CASSPHQGTNYGYTF. The CDR3, as DNA: TGTGCCAGCAGCCCCCATCAGGGGACTAACTATGGCTACACCTTC.

There are many counts of this clonotype. The chain couples TRBV9 to TRBJ2-3; possibly TRBD1 or TRBD2 for D (5 bases each). The CDR3 loop spans 15 amino acids. The germline CDR1 and CDR2 sequences are SGDLS and YYNGEE. The V end lost 1 base, the J end lost 2 bases, and 11 bases lay between the germline ends. The CDR3 reads CASSVSGQPTDTQYF. The CDR3 DNA reads TGTGCCAGCAGCGTATCGGGGCAACCCACAGATACGCAGTATTTT.

This clonotype appeared many times. The rearrangement uses TRBV5-4 and TRBJ1-2; 12 positions match TRBD1. The germline V gene has CDR1 SGHNT and CDR2 YYREEE (reference sequence). J was trimmed by 2 bases and V by 4 bases; bases with no gene match: 6. This CDR3 has 16 amino acids. As DNA, the CDR3 is TGTGCCAGCAGCCCGGGACAGGGGGCGCAGAACTATGGCTACACCTTC. Its protein is CASSPGQGAQNYGYTF.

This clonotype has a count of ten or more. The V call is TRBV6-5, the J call TRBJ2-2, with 8 bases that match TRBD1. With 7 bases clipped from V and 2 bases from J, the junction kept 3 bases outside the gene matches. Germline lookup yields CDR1 MNHEY and CDR2 SVGAGI. The CDR3 runs 14 residues. CDR3 bases: TGTGCCAGCAAGGACAGGGTCAACACCGGGGAGCTGTTTTTT. Translated: CASKDRVNTGELFF.

The V call is TRBV7-2, the J call TRBJ1-2, with no clear D. The CDR3 sequence is 13 residues long. With 6 bases removed from V and 6 bases from J, the gap between germline ends came to 14 bases. Per germline, CDR1 SGHTA and CDR2 FQGNSA. CDR3 residues: CASSLRYQNGYTF. The CDR3 region has the DNA TGTGCCAGCAGTCTCCGCTACCAAAATGGCTACACCTTC. Full variable domain (missing parts from reference TRBV7-2 and TRBJ1-2): GAGVSQSPSNKVTEKGKDVELRCDPISGHTALYWYRQSLGQGLEFLIYFQGNSAPDKSGLPSDRFSAERTGGSVSTLTIQRTQQEDSAVYLCASSLRYQNGYTFGSGTRLTVV.

Relative to its sample, this clonotype is medium-sized. The V call is TRBV3-1, the J call TRBJ1-1, with TRBD1 identical over 8 bases. After removal of 1 base from V and 0 bases from J, the junction contained 7 bases not matched to a gene. CDR1 and CDR2 from the germline V gene are LGHDT and YNNKEL (reference sequence). The CDR3 sequence is 17 residues long. The CDR3 sequence is CASSQGPGQALNTEAFF. The CDR3 DNA is TGTGCCAGCAGCCAAGGGCCGGGACAGGCCTTGAACACTGAAGCTTTCTTT.

This clonotype was found many times. The rearrangement links TRBV7-2 to TRBJ2-3, with 11 positions matching TRBD2. Losses at the gene ends were 5 bases for V and 4 bases for J; bases not matched to a gene: 5. Per the germline V gene, CDR1 is SGHTA and CDR2 is FQGNSA. The CDR3 is 15 residues long. The CDR3 sequence: CASSIPTSGADTQYF. In DNA form, the CDR3 reads TGTGCCAGCAGCATACCGACTAGCGGGGCAGATACGCAGTATTTT.

This clonotype was seen ten or more times. The V and J genes are TRBV1 and TRBJ2-3. TRBV1 is marked as a pseudogene. The CDR3 has 15 residues. CDR3 amino acids: CTSSRSERSTDTQYF. DNA for the CDR3: TGCACCAGCAGCCGTTCGGAGCGAAGCACAGATACGCAGTATTTT.

This clonotype was counted a few times. The J gene is TRBJ2-7, the V gene TRBV6-1; the D is unclear. The germline V and J ends were trimmed by 0 bases and 4 bases, with 4 bases remaining between them. Germline V lookup: CDR1 MNHNS, CDR2 SASEGT. CDR3 length: 12 amino acids. As DNA, the CDR3 is TGTGCCAGCAGTGAAGCGGGGTACGAGCAGTACTTC. Protein sequence: CASSEAGYEQYF.

This clonotype was seen ten or more times. This chain connects TRBV7-6 to TRBJ2-7, with D possibly TRBD1 on 6 matching bases. Germline V gene sequence: CDR1 SGHVS, CDR2 FNYEAQ. The V gene lost 4 bases and the J gene lost 4 bases, with 8 bases spanning the gap. The CDR3 runs 12 residues. The DNA for the CDR3 is TGTGCCAGCAGCTCGGACAGATACGAGCAGTACTTC. Its protein is CASSSDRYEQYF.

This clonotype came up many times. This chain connects TRBV30 to TRBJ2-1; 8 positions match TRBD2. This CDR3 has 11 residues. Looked up from germline, CDR1 is GTSNPN and CDR2 is SVGIG (reference sequence). Trimming removed 2 bases from V and 9 bases from J; junction bases left unmatched: 0. The CDR3 sequence: CAWSRGGEQFF. The CDR3 DNA reads as TGTGCCTGGAGTCGGGGGGGTGAGCAGTTCTTC.

In its sample, this clonotype was seen many times. The V gene is TRBV7-9, the J gene TRBJ2-7; a possible D gene is TRBD2 (6 bases). This CDR3 has 14 amino acids. Germline V lookup: CDR1 SEHNR, CDR2 FQNEAQ (reference sequence). V lost 5 bases to trimming and J lost 5 bases, with 16 bases between them. CDR3 loop: CASSDRGSLDEQYF. CDR3 coding DNA: TGTGCCAGCAGCGACCGGGGGTCCCTCGACGAGCAGTACTTC.

Worth noting for this clonotype: Possible read error: a much larger clone is one base away. This sequence joins TRBV5-5 and TRBJ1-1; D is possibly TRBD1 (6 bases). Trimming pared 3 bases from V and 0 bases from J, leaving 12 bases between. CDR1 and CDR2 from the germline V gene are SGHKS and YYEKEE (reference sequence). This CDR3 comprises 15 residues. The CDR3 DNA reads as TGTGCCAGCAGCTCCTTACAGGGCGTGAACACTGAAGCTTTCTTT. Its protein is CASSSLQGVNTEAFF.

This clonotype was picked up many times. The J gene is TRBJ2-3, the V gene TRBV9; 9 bases are shared with TRBD2. V trimming: 2 bases; J trimming: 6 bases; junction bases outside the gene matches: 7. CDR1 SGDLS and CDR2 YYNGEE come from the germline V gene. The CDR3 spans 15 residues. CDR3: CASSVELAGWDTQYF. The CDR3 DNA reads TGTGCCAGCAGCGTCGAGCTAGCGGGATGGGATACGCAGTATTTT.

This clonotype was recorded at least ten times. The gene calls are TRBV28 and TRBJ2-1; D is uncertain. This CDR3 has 10 amino acids. V lost 10 bases and J lost 7, with 8 bases in between. Germline V lookup: CDR1 MDHEN, CDR2 SYDVKM. This CDR3 reads CATLLNEQFF. The DNA of the CDR3 is TGTGCCACCCTATTGAATGAGCAGTTCTTC. Full variable domain (missing parts from reference TRBV28 and TRBJ2-1): DVKVTQSSRYLVKRTGEKVFLECVQDMDHENMFWYRQDPGLGLRLIYFSYDVKMKEKGDIPEGYSVSREKKERFSLILESASTNQTSMYLCATLLNEQFFGPGTRLTVL.

This clonotype showed up just a few times. V usage is TRBV20-1 and J usage is TRBJ2-3; D ambiguous. Germline V gene sequence: CDR1 DFQATT, CDR2 SNEGSKA (reference sequence). V lost 1 base to trimming and J lost 2 bases, with 4 bases between them. The CDR3 covers 12 residues. The CDR3 DNA follows: TGCAGTGCTAGAGGCCACACAGATACGCAGTATTTT. This sequence encodes CSARGHTDTQYF.